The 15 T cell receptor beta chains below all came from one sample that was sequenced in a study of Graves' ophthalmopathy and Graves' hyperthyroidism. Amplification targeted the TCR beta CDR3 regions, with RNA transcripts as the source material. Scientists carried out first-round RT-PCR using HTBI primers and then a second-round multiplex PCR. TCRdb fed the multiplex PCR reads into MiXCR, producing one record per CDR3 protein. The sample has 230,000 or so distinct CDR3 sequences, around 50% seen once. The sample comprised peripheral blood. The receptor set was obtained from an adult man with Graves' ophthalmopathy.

CDR3 nucleotides: TGCAGCGTCACGACTGGAGAGACCCAGTACTTC. This sequence encodes CSVTTGETQYF. The rearrangement uses TRBV29-1 and TRBJ2-5; no firm D call. CDR3 length: 11 residues. Deletions cut 6 bases from V and 4 bases from J, with 9 bases between. Per the germline V gene, CDR1 is SQVTM and CDR2 is ANQGSEA.

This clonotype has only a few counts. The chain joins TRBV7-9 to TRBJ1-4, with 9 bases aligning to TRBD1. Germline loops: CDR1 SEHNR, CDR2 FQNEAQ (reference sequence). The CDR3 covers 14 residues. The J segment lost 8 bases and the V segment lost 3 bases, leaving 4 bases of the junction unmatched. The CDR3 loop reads CASSLTGGEEKLFF. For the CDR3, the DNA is TGTGCCAGCAGCTTGACAGGGGGGGAAGAAAAACTGTTTTTT.

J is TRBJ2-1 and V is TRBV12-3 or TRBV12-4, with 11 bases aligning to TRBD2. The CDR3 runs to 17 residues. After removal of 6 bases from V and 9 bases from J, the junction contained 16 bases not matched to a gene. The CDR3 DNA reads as TGTGCCAGCAGCTTCTTATTAGCGGGGGGGCCATCAGGTGAGCAGTTCTTC. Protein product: CASSFLLAGGPSGEQFF.

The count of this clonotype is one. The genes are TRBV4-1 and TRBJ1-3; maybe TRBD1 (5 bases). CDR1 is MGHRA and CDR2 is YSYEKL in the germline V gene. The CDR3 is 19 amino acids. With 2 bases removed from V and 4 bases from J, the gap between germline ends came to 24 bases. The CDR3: CASSQTPVFLGGEGNTIYF. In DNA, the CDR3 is TGCGCCAGCAGCCAAACGCCCGTTTTTCTAGGAGGGGAAGGAAACACCATATATTTT.

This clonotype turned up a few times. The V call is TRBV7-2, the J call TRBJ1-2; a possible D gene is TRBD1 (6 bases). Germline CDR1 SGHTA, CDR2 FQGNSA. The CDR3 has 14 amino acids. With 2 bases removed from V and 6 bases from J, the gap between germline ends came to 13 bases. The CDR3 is CASSLRGESNGYTF. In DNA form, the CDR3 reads TGTGCCAGCAGCTTAAGGGGGGAGTCCAATGGCTACACCTTC.

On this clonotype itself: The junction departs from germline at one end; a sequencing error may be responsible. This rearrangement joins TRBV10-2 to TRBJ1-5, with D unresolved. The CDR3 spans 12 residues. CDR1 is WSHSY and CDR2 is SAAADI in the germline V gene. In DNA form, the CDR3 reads TGTGCCAGCAGTTTGATCTATCAGCCCCAGCATTTT. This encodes CASSLIYQPQHF.

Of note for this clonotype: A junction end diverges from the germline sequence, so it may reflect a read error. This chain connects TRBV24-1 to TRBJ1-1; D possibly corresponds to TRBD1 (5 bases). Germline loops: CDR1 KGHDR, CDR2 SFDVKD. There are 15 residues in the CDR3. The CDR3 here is CATSDPGRGNIEAFF. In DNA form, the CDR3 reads TGTGCCACCAGTGACCCGGGACGGGGGAACATTGAAGCTTTCTTT.

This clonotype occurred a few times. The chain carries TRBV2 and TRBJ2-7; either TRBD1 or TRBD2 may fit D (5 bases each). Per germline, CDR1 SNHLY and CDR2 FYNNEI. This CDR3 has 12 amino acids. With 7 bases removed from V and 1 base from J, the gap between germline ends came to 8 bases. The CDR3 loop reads CASTGASYEQYF. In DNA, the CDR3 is TGTGCCAGCACCGGGGCATCCTACGAGCAGTACTTC. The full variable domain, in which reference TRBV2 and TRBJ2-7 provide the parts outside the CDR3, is EPEVTQTPSHQVTQMGQEVILRCVPISNHLYFYWYRQILGQKVEFLVSFYNNEISEKSEIFDDQFSVERPDGSNFTLKIRSTKLEDSAMYFCASTGASYEQYFGPGTRLTVT.

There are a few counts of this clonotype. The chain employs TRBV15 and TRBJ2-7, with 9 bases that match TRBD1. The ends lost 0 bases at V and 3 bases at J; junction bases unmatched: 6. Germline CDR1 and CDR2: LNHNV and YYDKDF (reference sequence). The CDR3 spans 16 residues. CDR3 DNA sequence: TGTGCCACCAGCAGAGATTTAACAGGGGGCAACTACGAGCAGTACTTC. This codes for CATSRDLTGGNYEQYF.

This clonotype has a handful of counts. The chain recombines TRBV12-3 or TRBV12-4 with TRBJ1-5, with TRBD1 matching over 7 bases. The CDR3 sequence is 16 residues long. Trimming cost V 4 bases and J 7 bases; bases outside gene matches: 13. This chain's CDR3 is CASSYSRTGIYQPQHF. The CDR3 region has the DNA TGTGCCAGCAGTTACTCCAGGACAGGAATATACCAGCCCCAGCATTTT.

The CDR3 protein is CASVIGGVGTEAFF. The CDR3 nucleotides read TGTGCCAGCGTCATTGGGGGGGTCGGCACTGAAGCTTTCTTT. The chain uses TRBV6-4 and TRBJ1-1; D might be TRBD1 (5 bases). The CDR3 loop spans 14 amino acids. Germline V gene data show CDR1 as MRHNA and CDR2 as SNTAGT. Trimming took off 8 bases at V and 4 bases at J, with 17 bases between the two ends.

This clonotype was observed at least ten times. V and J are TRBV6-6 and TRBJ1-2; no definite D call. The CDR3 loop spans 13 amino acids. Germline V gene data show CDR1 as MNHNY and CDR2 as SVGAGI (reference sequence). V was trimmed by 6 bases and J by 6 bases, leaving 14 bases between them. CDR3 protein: CASSQLPRDGYTF. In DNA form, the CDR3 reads TGTGCCAGCAGCCAATTACCCCGCGATGGCTACACCTTC.

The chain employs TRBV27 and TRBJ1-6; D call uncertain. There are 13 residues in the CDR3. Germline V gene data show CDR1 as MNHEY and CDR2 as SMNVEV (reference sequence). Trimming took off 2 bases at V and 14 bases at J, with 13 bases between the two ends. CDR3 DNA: TGTGCCAGCAGTTTAAGCAGTCCCCCCACCCTCCACTTT. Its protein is CASSLSSPPTLHF.

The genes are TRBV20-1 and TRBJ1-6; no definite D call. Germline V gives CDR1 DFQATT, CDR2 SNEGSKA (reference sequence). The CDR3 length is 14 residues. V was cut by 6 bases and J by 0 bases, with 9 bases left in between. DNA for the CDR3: TGCAGTGCCAGGACGAGCTCCTATAATTCACCCCTCCACTTT. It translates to CSARTSSYNSPLHF.

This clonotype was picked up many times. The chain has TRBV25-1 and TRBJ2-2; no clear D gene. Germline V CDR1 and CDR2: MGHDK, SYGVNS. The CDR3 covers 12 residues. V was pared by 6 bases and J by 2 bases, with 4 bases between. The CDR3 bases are TGTGCCAGCAGACTTAACACCGGGGAGCTGTTTTTT. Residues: CASRLNTGELFF.